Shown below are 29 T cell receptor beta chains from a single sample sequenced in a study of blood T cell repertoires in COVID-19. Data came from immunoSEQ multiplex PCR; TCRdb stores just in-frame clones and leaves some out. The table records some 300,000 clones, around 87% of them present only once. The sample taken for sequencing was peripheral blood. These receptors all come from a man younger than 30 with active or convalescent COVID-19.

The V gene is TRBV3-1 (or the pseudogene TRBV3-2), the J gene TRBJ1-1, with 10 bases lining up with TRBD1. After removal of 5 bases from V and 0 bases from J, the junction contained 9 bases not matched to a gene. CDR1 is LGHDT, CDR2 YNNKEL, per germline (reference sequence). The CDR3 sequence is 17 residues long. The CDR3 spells CASSRHRDRGMNTEAFF. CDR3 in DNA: TGTGCCAGCAGCAGACACCGGGACAGGGGAATGAACACTGAAGCTTTCTTT.

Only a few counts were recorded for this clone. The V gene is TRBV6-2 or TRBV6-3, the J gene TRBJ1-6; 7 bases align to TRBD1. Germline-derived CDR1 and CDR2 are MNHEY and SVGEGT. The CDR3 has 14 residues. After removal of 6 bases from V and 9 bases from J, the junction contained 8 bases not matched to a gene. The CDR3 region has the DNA TGTGCCAGCAGCCGGGACAGCGGGTCTTCACCCCTCCACTTT. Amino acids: CASSRDSGSSPLHF.

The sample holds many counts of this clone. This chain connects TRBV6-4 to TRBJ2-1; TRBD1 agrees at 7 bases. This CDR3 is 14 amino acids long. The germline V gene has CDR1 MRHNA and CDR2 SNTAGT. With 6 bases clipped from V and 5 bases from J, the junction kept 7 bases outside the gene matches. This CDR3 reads CASSHGQENNEQFF. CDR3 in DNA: TGTGCCAGCAGCCACGGACAGGAGAACAATGAGCAGTTCTTC.

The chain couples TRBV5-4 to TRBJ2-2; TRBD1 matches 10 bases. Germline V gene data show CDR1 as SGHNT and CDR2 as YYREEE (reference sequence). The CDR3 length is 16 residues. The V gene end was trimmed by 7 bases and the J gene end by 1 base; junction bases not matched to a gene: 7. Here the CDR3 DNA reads TGTGCCAGCCGTCGGGGACAGGGGAGGAACACCGGGGAGCTGTTTTTT. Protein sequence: CASRRGQGRNTGELFF.

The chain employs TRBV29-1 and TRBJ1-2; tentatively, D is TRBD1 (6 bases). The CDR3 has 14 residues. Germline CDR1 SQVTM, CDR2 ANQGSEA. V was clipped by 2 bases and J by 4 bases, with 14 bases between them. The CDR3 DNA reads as TGCAGCGTTGAATCCAGGACAGACCTCTATGGCTACACCTTC. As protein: CSVESRTDLYGYTF.

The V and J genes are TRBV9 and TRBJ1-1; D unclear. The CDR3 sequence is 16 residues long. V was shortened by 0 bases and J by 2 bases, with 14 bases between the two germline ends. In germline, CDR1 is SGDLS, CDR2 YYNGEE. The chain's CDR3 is CASSVEMISGNTEAFF. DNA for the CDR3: TGTGCCAGCAGCGTAGAAATGATATCGGGAAACACTGAAGCTTTCTTT.

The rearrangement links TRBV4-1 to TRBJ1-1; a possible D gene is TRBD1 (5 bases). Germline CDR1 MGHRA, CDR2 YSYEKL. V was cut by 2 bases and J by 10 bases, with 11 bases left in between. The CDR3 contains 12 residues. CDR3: CASSQQGSGAFF. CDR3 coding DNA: TGCGCCAGCAGCCAACAGGGTTCCGGAGCTTTCTTT.

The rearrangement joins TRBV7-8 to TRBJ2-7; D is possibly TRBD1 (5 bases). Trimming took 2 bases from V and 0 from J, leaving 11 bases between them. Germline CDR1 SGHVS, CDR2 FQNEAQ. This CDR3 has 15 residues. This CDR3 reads CASSLWQGPSYEQYF. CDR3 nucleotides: TGTGCCAGCAGCTTATGGCAGGGCCCCTCCTACGAGCAGTACTTC. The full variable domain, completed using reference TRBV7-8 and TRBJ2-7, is GAGVSQSPRYKVAKRGQDVALRCDPISGHVSLFWYQQALGQGPEFLTYFQNEAQLDKSGLPSDRFFAERPEGSVSTLKIQRTQQEDSAVYLCASSLWQGPSYEQYFGPGTRLTVT.

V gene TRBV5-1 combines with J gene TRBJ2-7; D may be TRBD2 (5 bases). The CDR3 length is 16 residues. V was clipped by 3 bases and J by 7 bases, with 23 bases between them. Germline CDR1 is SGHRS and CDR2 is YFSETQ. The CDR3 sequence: CASSSGDARGSHEQYF. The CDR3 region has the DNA TGCGCCAGCAGCTCCGGGGATGCTAGAGGGAGTCATGAGCAGTACTTC.

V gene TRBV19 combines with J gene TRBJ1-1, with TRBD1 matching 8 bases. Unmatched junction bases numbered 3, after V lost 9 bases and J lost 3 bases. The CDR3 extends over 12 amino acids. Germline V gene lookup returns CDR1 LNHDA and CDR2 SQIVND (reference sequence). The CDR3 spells CASDRGDTEAFF. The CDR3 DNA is TGTGCCAGCGACAGGGGTGACACTGAAGCTTTCTTT.

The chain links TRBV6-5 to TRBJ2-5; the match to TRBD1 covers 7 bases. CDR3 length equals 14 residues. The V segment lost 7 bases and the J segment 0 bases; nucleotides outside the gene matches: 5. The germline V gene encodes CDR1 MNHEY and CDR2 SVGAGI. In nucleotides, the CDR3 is TGTGCCAGCACCTTGACAGGGAACCAAGAGACCCAGTACTTC. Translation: CASTLTGNQETQYF.

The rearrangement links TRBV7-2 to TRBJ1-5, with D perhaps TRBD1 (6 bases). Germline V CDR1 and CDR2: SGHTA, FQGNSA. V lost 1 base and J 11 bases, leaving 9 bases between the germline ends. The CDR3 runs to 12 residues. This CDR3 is CASSLEGVAQHF. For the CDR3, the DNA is TGTGCCAGCAGCTTAGAGGGGGTTGCCCAGCATTTT.

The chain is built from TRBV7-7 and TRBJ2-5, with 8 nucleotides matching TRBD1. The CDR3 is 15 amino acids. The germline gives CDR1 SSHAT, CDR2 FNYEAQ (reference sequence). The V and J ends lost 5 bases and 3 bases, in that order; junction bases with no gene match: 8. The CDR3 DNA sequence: TGTGCCAGCAGCCTGCTAGGACAGGGAAAAGAGACCCAGTACTTC. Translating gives CASSLLGQGKETQYF.

This CDR3 reads CASSLEGPDTQYF. DNA of the CDR3: TGTGCCAGCAGTTTGGAGGGCCCAGATACGCAGTATTTT. The V call is TRBV12-3 or TRBV12-4, the J call TRBJ2-3; D may be TRBD2 (6 bases). V was trimmed by 3 bases and J by 4 bases, leaving 8 bases between them. The CDR3 totals 13 residues.

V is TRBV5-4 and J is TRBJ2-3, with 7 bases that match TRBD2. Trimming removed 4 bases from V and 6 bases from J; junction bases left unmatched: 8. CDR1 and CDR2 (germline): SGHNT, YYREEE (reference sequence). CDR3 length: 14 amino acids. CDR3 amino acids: CASSRDYNGDTQYF. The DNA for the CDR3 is TGTGCCAGCAGCCGGGACTATAATGGTGATACGCAGTATTTT.

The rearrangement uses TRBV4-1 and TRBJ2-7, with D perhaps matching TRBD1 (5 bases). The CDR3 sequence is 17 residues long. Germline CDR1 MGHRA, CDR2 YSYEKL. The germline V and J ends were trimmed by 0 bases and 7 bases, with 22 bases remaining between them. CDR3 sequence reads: CASSQDNRQPKLGEQYF. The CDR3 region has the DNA TGCGCCAGCAGCCAAGATAATCGACAGCCCAAACTCGGGGAGCAGTACTTC.

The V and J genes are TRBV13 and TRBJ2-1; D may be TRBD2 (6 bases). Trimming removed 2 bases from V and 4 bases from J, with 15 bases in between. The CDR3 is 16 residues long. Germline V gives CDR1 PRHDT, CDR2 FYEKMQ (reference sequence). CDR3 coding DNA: TGTGCCAGCAGCTTAAGCGGGCCTAGCGTATACAATGAGCAGTTCTTC. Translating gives CASSLSGPSVYNEQFF.

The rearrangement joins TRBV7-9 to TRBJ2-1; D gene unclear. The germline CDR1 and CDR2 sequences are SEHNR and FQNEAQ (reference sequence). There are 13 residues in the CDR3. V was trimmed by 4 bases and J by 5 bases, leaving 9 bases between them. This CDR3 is CASSSTINNEQFF. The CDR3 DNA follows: TGTGCCAGCAGCTCCACTATAAACAATGAGCAGTTCTTC.

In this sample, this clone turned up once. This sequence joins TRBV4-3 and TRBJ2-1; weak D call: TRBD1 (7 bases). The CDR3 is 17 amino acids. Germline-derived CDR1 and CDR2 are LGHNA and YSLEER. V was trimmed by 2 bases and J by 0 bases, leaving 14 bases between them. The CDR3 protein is CASSQNNRGGSYNEQFF. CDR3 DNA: TGCGCCAGCAGCCAAAATAACAGGGGAGGCTCCTACAATGAGCAGTTCTTC.

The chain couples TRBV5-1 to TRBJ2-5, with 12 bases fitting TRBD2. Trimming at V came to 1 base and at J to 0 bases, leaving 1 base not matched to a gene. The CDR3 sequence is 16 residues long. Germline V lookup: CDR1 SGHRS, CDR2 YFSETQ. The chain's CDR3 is CASSLLAGGYQETQYF. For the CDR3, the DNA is TGCGCCAGCAGCTTGCTAGCGGGGGGGTACCAAGAGACCCAGTACTTC.

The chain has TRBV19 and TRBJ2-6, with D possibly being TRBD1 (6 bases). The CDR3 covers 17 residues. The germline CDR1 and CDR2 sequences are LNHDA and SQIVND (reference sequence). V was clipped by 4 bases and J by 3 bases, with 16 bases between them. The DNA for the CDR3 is TGTGCCAGTAGTAGGCAGGGGAGTTATTTTGGGGCCAACGTCCTGACTTTC. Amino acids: CASSRQGSYFGANVLTF.

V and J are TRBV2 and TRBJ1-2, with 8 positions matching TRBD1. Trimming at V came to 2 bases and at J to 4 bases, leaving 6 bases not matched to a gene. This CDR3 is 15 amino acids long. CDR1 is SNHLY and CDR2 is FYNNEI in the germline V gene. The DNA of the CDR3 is TGTGCCAGCAGTGAAATTGCAGGGGGCCGCTATGGCTACACCTTC. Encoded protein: CASSEIAGGRYGYTF.

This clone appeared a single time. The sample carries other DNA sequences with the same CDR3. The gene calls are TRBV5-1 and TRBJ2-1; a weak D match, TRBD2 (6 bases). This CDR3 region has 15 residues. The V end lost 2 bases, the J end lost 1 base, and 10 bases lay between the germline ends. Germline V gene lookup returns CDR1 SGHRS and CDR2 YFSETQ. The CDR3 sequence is CASSLTGDSYNEQFF. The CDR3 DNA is TGCGCCAGCAGCTTAACGGGGGATTCCTACAATGAGCAGTTCTTC.

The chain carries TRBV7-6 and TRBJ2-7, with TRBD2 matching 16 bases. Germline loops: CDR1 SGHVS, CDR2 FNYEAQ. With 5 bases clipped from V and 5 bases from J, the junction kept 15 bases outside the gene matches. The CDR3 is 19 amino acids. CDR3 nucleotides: TGTGCCAGCAGCCTCAACCCGGGACTAGCGGGAGGGCCTCCCCACGAGCAGTACTTC. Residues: CASSLNPGLAGGPPHEQYF.

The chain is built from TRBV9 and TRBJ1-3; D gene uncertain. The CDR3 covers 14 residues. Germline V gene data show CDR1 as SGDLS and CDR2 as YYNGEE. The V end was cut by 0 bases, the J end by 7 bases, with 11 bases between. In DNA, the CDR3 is TGTGCCAGCAGCGTAGTACCAGACGGGAACACCATATATTTT. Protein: CASSVVPDGNTIYF.

The CDR3 DNA is TGCGCCAGCAGCACCCCGGATACAGGGGAAGAGACCCAGTACTTC. This sequence encodes CASSTPDTGEETQYF. The V gene is TRBV5-1, the J gene TRBJ2-5; 7 bases map to TRBD1. The germline gives CDR1 SGHRS, CDR2 YFSETQ. V lost 4 bases to trimming and J lost 3 bases; unmatched junction nucleotides: 9. This CDR3 has 15 amino acids. Using reference TRBV5-1 and TRBJ2-5 for the parts outside the CDR3, the full variable domain is KAGVTQTPRYLIKTRGQQVTLSCSPISGHRSVSWYQQTPGQGLQFLFEYFSETQRNKGNFPGRFSGRQFSNSRSEMNVSTLELGDSALYLCASSTPDTGEETQYFGPGTRLLVL.

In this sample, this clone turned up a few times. This CDR3 reads CSVEVGLENEQFF. In nucleotides, the CDR3 is TGCAGCGTTGAAGTGGGACTAGAAAATGAGCAGTTCTTC. The chain carries TRBV29-1 and TRBJ2-1; 8 bases map to TRBD2. Trimming took 1 base from V and 7 from J; bases not matched to a gene: 3. The CDR3 extends over 13 amino acids. The germline CDR1 and CDR2 sequences are SQVTM and ANQGSEA.

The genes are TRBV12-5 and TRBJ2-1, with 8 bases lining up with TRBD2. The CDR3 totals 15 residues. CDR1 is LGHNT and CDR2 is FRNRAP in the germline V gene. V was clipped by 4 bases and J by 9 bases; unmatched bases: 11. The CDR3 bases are TGTGCTAGTGGTTCGCTCCTCGAGCGGGGGAGTGAGCAGTTCTTC. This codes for CASGSLLERGSEQFF.

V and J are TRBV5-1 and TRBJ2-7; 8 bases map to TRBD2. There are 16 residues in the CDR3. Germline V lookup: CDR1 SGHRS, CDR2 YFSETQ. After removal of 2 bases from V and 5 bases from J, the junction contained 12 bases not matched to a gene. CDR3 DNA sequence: TGCGCCAGCAGCTTTGGCCCCTCCGGGACTAGTGACGAGCAGTACTTC. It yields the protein CASSFGPSGTSDEQYF.